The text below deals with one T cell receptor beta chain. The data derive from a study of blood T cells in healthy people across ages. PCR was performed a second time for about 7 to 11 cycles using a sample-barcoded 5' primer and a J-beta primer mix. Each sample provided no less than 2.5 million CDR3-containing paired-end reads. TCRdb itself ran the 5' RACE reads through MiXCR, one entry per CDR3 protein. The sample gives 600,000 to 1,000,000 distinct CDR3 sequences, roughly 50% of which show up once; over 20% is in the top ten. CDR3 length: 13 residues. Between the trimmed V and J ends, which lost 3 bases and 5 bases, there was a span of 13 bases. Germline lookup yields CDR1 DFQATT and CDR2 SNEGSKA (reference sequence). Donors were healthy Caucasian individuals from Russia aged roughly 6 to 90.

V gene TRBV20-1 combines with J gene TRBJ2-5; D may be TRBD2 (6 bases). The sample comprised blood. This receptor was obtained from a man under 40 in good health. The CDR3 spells CSARKSGRETQYF. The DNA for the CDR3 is TGCAGTGCTAGGAAGAGCGGGCGGGAGACCCAGTACTTC.